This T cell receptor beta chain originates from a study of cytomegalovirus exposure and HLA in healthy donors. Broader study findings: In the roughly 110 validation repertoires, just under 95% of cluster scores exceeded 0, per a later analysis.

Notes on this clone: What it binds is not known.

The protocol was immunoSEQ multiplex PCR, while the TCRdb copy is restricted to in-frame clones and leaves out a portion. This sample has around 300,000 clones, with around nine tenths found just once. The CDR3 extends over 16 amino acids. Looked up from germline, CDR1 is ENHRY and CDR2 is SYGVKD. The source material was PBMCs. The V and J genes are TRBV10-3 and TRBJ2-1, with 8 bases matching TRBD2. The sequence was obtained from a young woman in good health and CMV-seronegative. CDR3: CASSREAGPTYNEQFF. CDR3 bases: TGTGCAAGCTCGCGGGAGGCGGGCCCAACCTACAATGAGCAGTTCTTC.